This T cell receptor beta chain was sequenced in a study of CD8 T cells in ankylosing spondylitis. Study conclusions and caveats: Reactive arthritis synovial fluid and blood previously showed some of these motif variants. Several highly homologous variants made up a TCR beta motif, and this motif appeared characteristic of ankylosing spondylitis blood. Clones linked to disease were reported to show significant enrichment in matched ankylosing spondylitis synovial fluid.

On this clonotype: The antigen is unknown.

The CDR3 sequence is 16 residues long. V lost 1 base to trimming and J lost 1 base, with 14 bases between them. Germline CDR1 reads LNHNV; CDR2 reads YYDKDF (reference sequence). Quantitative 5'-RACE with molecular barcodes generated TCR beta libraries. From the 5' RACE reads, TCRdb called clonotypes with MiXCR, one entry per CDR3 protein. The data contain 350,000 to 550,000 distinct CDR3 sequences, 25% to 30% of them singletons. Sequenced material: blood, either unsorted or a sorted T cell fraction (not recorded which). J is TRBJ2-7 and V is TRBV15, with D maybe TRBD2 (7 bases). The receptor's source is a male donor with ankylosing spondylitis. DNA of the CDR3: TGTGCCACCAGCAGAGGGGGGGGCAGACTTTCCTACGAGCAGTACTTC. Translation gives CATSRGGGRLSYEQYF.